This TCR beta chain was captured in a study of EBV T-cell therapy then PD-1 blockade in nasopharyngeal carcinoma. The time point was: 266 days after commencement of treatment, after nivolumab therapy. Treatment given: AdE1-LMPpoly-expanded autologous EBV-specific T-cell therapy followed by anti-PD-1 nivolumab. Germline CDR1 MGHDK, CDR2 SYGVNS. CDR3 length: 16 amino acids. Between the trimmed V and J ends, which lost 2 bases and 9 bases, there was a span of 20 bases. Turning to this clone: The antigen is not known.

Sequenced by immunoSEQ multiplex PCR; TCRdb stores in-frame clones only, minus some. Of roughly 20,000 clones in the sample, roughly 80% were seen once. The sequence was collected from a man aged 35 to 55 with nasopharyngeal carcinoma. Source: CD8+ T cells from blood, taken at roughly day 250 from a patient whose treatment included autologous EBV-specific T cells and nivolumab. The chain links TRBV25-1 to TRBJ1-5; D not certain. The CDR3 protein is CASSEPDWQPSWPQHF. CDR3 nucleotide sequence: TGTGCCAGCAGTGAACCGGATTGGCAGCCGTCCTGGCCCCAGCATTTT.